This TCR beta chain was identified in a study of T cell responses to AZD1222 COVID-19 vaccine. Sequencing used immunoSEQ multiplex PCR; TCRdb keeps in-frame clones, though not all of them. The data show around 120,000 clones, around 90% seen once. The CDR3 runs to 13 residues. Germline V gene lookup returns CDR1 LNHNV and CDR2 YYDKDF (reference sequence). After removal of 3 bases from V and 7 bases from J, the junction contained 2 bases not matched to a gene. V gene TRBV15 combines with J gene TRBJ1-2; 10 bases are a match to TRBD1. The input for sequencing was peripheral blood, taken 28 days after the second AZD1222 dose. The TCR comes from an adult who received the AZD1222 COVID-19 vaccine. The CDR3 DNA is TGTGCCACCAGCAGCGACAGGGGGCTTGGCTACACCTTC. Encoded protein: CATSSDRGLGYTF. The entire variable domain, with the rest obtained from reference TRBV15 and TRBJ1-2, is as follows: DAMVIQNPRYQVTQFGKPVTLSCSQTLNHNVMYWYQQKSSQAPKLLFHYYDKDFNNEADTPDNFQSRRPNTSFCFLDIRSPGLGDTAMYLCATSSDRGLGYTFGSGTRLTVV.